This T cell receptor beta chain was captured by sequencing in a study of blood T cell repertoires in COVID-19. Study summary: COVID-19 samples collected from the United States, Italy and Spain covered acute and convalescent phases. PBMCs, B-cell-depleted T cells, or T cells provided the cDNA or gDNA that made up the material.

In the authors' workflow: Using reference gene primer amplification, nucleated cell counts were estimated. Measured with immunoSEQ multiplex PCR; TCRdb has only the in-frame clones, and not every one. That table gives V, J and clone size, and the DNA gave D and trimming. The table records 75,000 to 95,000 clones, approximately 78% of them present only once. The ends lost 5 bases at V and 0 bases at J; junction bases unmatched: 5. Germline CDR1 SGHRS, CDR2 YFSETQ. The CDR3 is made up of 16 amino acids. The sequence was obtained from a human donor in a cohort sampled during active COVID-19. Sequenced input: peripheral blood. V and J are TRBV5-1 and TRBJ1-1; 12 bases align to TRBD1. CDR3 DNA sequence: TGCGCCAGCAGACGTGGGACAGGGGGCATGAACACTGAAGCTTTCTTT. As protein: CASRRGTGGMNTEAFF.